The rows below give T cell receptor beta chains drawn from one sample of a study of blood T cell repertoires in COVID-19. The table came from immunoSEQ multiplex PCR; TCRdb's copy has only in-frame clones and leaves some out. Among hundreds of thousands of clones listed, approximately 83% were seen once. Sample: peripheral blood. The source is a man aged 40-49 years with acute or convalescent COVID-19. Each CDR3 is given with its conserved first and last residue. Each record gives: D gene, CDR3 length, V gene, J gene, clone size, CDR3 protein, CDR3 DNA. A D gene is named only where the DNA matches it firmly. Size values are once, few and many counts, or a class for expanded clones, and some rows have none.

d_call: NA; cdr3_length: 11; v_call: TRBV12-3/TRBV12-4; j_call: TRBJ1-1; clone_size: few; cdr3_aa: CASILTGEAFF; cdr3_nt: TGTGCCAGCATTCTCACAGGAGAAGCTTTCTTT
d_call: TRBD2; cdr3_length: 17; v_call: TRBV4-3; j_call: TRBJ2-7; clone_size: NA; cdr3_aa: CASSPGLAGEGWLEQYF; cdr3_nt: TGCGCCAGCAGCCCGGGACTAGCGGGAGAGGGGTGGCTGGAGCAGTACTTC
d_call: NA; cdr3_length: 14; v_call: TRBV5-6; j_call: TRBJ1-1; clone_size: few; cdr3_aa: CASSLRRMNTEAFF; cdr3_nt: TGTGCCAGCAGCTTACGGAGAATGAACACTGAAGCTTTCTTT
d_call: NA; cdr3_length: 13; v_call: TRBV27; j_call: TRBJ2-7; clone_size: NA; cdr3_aa: CASSRQGTYEQYF; cdr3_nt: TGTGCCAGCAGTCGGCAGGGTACCTACGAGCAGTACTTC
d_call: TRBD1; cdr3_length: 15; v_call: TRBV7-2; j_call: TRBJ1-5; clone_size: NA; cdr3_aa: CASSSGTGAGQPQHF; cdr3_nt: TGTGCCAGCAGCTCCGGGACAGGGGCAGGTCAGCCCCAGCATTTT
d_call: NA; cdr3_length: 15; v_call: TRBV7-9; j_call: TRBJ2-7; clone_size: few; cdr3_aa: CASSLGTPIMYEQYF; cdr3_nt: TGTGCCAGCAGCTTAGGGACTCCTATTATGTACGAGCAGTACTTC
d_call: TRBD1; cdr3_length: 12; v_call: TRBV19; j_call: TRBJ1-1; clone_size: NA; cdr3_aa: CATFDRDTEAFF; cdr3_nt: TGTGCCACTTTCGACAGGGACACTGAAGCTTTCTTT
d_call: NA; cdr3_length: 12; v_call: TRBV12-3/TRBV12-4; j_call: TRBJ2-1; clone_size: NA; cdr3_aa: CASSPLYNEQFF; cdr3_nt: TGTGCCAGCAGTCCCCTGTACAATGAGCAGTTCTTC
d_call: NA; cdr3_length: 12; v_call: TRBV7-8; j_call: TRBJ1-2; clone_size: NA; cdr3_aa: CASSLPRGGYTF; cdr3_nt: TGTGCCAGCAGCCTCCCTCGGGGTGGCTACACCTTC
d_call: TRBD1; cdr3_length: 16; v_call: TRBV4-2; j_call: TRBJ1-2; clone_size: few; cdr3_aa: CASSQEGTGGVYGYTF; cdr3_nt: TGTGCCAGCAGCCAAGAGGGGACAGGGGGCGTCTATGGCTACACCTTC
d_call: NA; cdr3_length: 14; v_call: TRBV7-2; j_call: TRBJ2-2; clone_size: NA; cdr3_aa: CASSLEFTGGELFF; cdr3_nt: TGTGCCAGCAGCTTAGAGTTCACGGGCGGGGAGCTGTTTTTT
d_call: TRBD2; cdr3_length: 15; v_call: TRBV19; j_call: TRBJ2-1; clone_size: NA; cdr3_aa: CASTLIAGERYEQFF; cdr3_nt: TGTGCCAGTACCCTCATAGCGGGAGAAAGGTATGAGCAGTTCTTC
d_call: NA; cdr3_length: 15; v_call: TRBV7-2; j_call: TRBJ1-1; clone_size: NA; cdr3_aa: CASSRGRGGQTEAFF; cdr3_nt: TGTGCCAGCAGCCGTGGGCGCGGGGGGCAAACTGAAGCTTTCTTT
d_call: TRBD2; cdr3_length: 16; v_call: TRBV14; j_call: TRBJ2-7; clone_size: NA; cdr3_aa: CASSQDRLAGAGEQYF; cdr3_nt: TGTGCCAGCAGCCAAGATCGGCTAGCGGGAGCCGGGGAGCAGTACTTC
d_call: TRBD2; cdr3_length: 14; v_call: TRBV3-1/TRBV3-2; j_call: TRBJ2-7; clone_size: NA; cdr3_aa: CASSQSIAGREQYF; cdr3_nt: TGTGCCAGCAGCCAAAGCATAGCGGGACGCGAGCAGTACTTC
d_call: NA; cdr3_length: 15; v_call: TRBV23-1; j_call: TRBJ2-7; clone_size: NA; cdr3_aa: CASSQGWWGGEEQYF; cdr3_nt: TGCGCCAGCAGTCAGGGGTGGTGGGGAGGAGAGGAGCAGTACTTC
d_call: NA; cdr3_length: 16; v_call: TRBV14; j_call: TRBJ2-7; clone_size: once; cdr3_aa: CASSQEGVAKRGEQYF; cdr3_nt: TGTGCCAGCAGCCAAGAAGGCGTCGCAAAAAGGGGCGAGCAGTACTTC
d_call: TRBD1; cdr3_length: 14; v_call: TRBV11-2; j_call: TRBJ1-4; clone_size: NA; cdr3_aa: CASSLARGDEKLFF; cdr3_nt: TGTGCCAGCAGCTTAGCCAGGGGGGATGAAAAACTGTTTTTT
d_call: TRBD1; cdr3_length: 15; v_call: TRBV28; j_call: TRBJ2-1; clone_size: once; cdr3_aa: CASSPNRGTSNEQFF; cdr3_nt: TGTGCCAGCAGTCCCAACAGGGGCACCTCGAATGAGCAGTTCTTC